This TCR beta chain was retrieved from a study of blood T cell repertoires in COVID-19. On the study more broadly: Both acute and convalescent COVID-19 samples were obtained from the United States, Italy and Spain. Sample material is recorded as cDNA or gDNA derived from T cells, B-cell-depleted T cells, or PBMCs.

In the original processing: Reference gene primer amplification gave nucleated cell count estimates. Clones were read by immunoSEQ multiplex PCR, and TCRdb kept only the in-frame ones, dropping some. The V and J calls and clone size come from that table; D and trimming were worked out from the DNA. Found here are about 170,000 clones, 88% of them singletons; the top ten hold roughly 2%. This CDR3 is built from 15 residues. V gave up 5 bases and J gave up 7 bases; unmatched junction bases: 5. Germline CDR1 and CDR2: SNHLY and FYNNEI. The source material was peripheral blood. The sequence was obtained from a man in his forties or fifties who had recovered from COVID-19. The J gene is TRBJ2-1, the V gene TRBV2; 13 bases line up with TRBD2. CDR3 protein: CASSLRLAGGNEQFF. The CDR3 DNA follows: TGTGCCAGCAGTTTACGACTAGCGGGAGGAAATGAGCAGTTCTTC.